This entry lists 25 T cell receptor beta chains sequenced from one sample in a study of blood T cells in healthy people across ages. It was with a sample-barcoded 5' primer and a J-beta primer mix that a second PCR of roughly 6 to 11 cycles was run. TCRdb re-derived calls from the 5' RACE reads in MiXCR, one entry per CDR3 protein. In the table there are roughly 1.7 million distinct CDR3 sequences, approximately 32% of which are singletons. The sequencing sample was made of blood. These receptors came from a woman aged 25 to 45 in good health.

V is TRBV2 and J is TRBJ1-2; tentatively, D is TRBD1 (6 bases). The CDR3 has 14 residues. The germline CDR1 and CDR2 sequences are SNHLY and FYNNEI. Between the trimmed V and J ends, which lost 7 bases and 2 bases, there was a span of 14 bases. The CDR3 region is CASNDRRGNYGYTF. The CDR3 DNA sequence: TGTGCCAGCAACGACAGAAGGGGGAACTATGGCTACACCTTC.

The chain uses TRBV12-3 or TRBV12-4 and TRBJ1-1, with TRBD1 as a possible D gene (5 bases). Trimming took off 6 bases at V and 3 bases at J, with 11 bases between the two ends. The CDR3 is 13 residues long. The CDR3 region is CASRRSRDTEAFF. CDR3 nucleotides: TGTGCCAGCAGGCGCAGCAGGGACACTGAAGCTTTCTTT.

This chain joins TRBV7-3 and TRBJ2-6, with D perhaps TRBD2 (5 bases). Trimming pared 5 bases from V and 3 bases from J, leaving 14 bases between. This CDR3 has 16 amino acids. Germline V gives CDR1 SGHTA, CDR2 FQGTGA. DNA of the CDR3: TGTGCCAGCAGCCCCCCCGGGGAGAGTGGGGCCAACGTCCTGACTTTC. Translating it yields CASSPPGESGANVLTF.

In its sample, this clonotype was seen a few times. The V call is TRBV5-1, the J call TRBJ2-1, with 8 bases lining up with TRBD1. The germline CDR1 and CDR2 sequences are SGHRS and YFSETQ. The CDR3 is made up of 15 amino acids. V lost 0 bases, J lost 7 bases, and 6 bases stayed unmatched. The CDR3, as DNA: TGCGCCAGCAGCTTGGGGCAGGGGGCGATAAATGAGCAGTTCTTC. Protein sequence: CASSLGQGAINEQFF.

The J gene is TRBJ2-5, the V gene TRBV27; D is unresolved. This CDR3 is 13 amino acids long. Trimming took 1 base from V and 11 from J, leaving 14 bases between them. In germline, CDR1 is MNHEY, CDR2 SMNVEV (reference sequence). CDR3 sequence reads: CASSLYDSQGQYF. CDR3 in DNA: TGTGCCAGCAGTTTATACGACTCCCAAGGGCAGTACTTC.

In this sample, this clonotype turned up many times. The chain recombines TRBV20-1 with TRBJ2-7; D is uncertain. Germline V gene sequence: CDR1 DFQATT, CDR2 SNEGSKA (reference sequence). This CDR3 comprises 11 residues. V lost 3 bases to trimming and J lost 3 bases, with 6 bases between them. The CDR3 DNA reads as TGCAGTGCTAGTCGTAGCTACGAGCAGTACTTC. Amino acid sequence: CSASRSYEQYF.

CDR3 loop: CSVGVGMNTEAFF. For the CDR3, the DNA is TGCAGCGTTGGTGTAGGGATGAACACTGAAGCTTTCTTT. The genes are TRBV29-1 and TRBJ1-1; D remains unclear. Germline CDR1 is SQVTM and CDR2 is ANQGSEA. This CDR3 has 13 residues. The germline V and J ends were trimmed by 4 bases and 0 bases, with 9 bases remaining between them.

The chain has TRBV6-1 and TRBJ2-5, with a weak D call TRBD2 (7 bases). There are 17 residues in the CDR3. V lost 1 base and J lost 5, with 20 bases in between. Germline V gene data show CDR1 as MNHNS and CDR2 as SASEGT. The CDR3 reads CASSEDVVRGAGETQYF. In nucleotides, the CDR3 is TGTGCCAGCAGTGAAGATGTCGTCCGGGGGGCGGGGGAGACCCAGTACTTC.

This rearrangement joins TRBV3-1 to TRBJ2-5; no definite D call. This CDR3 is 14 amino acids long. V was cut by 1 base and J by 4 bases, with 10 bases left in between. The germline CDR1 and CDR2 sequences are LGHDT and YNNKEL (reference sequence). The CDR3 bases are TGTGCCAGCAGCCAAGGAGCACGAACAGAGACCCAGTACTTC. As protein: CASSQGARTETQYF.

The chain is built from TRBV20-1 and TRBJ2-2, with TRBD1 matching 8 bases. The CDR3 totals 13 residues. With 6 bases clipped from V and 7 bases from J, the junction kept 7 bases outside the gene matches. CDR1 and CDR2 from the germline V gene are DFQATT and SNEGSKA (reference sequence). CDR3 in DNA: TGCAGTGCAAATACAGGGGGATACGGGGAGCTGTTTTTT. It is translated as CSANTGGYGELFF.

Details on this clonotype: One junction end disagrees with the germline gene, perhaps due to a read error. The genes are TRBV7-2 and TRBJ2-1; TRBD2 matches at 8 bases. Germline CDR1 SGHTA, CDR2 FQGNSA. This CDR3 contains 19 residues. The CDR3 loop is CACSSGGYRALSSYNEQFF. The CDR3 region has the DNA TGTGCCTGCAGCAGCGGGGGTTATCGGGCGCTGAGCTCCTACAATGAGCAGTTCTTC. The full variable domain, in which reference TRBV7-2 and TRBJ2-1 provide the parts outside the CDR3, is GAGVSQSPSNKVTEKGKDVELRCDPISGHTALYWYRQSLGQGLEFLIYFQGNSAPDKSGLPSDRFSAERTGGSVSTLTIQRTQQEDSAVYLCACSSGGYRALSSYNEQFFGPGTRLTVL.

This clonotype was counted at least ten times. The genes are TRBV29-1 and TRBJ2-1; the match to TRBD2 covers 9 bases. V lost 2 bases to trimming and J lost 4 bases; unmatched junction nucleotides: 6. From germline, CDR1 is SQVTM and CDR2 ANQGSEA. The CDR3 totals 15 residues. CDR3 region: CSVERREGTYNEQFF. CDR3 DNA sequence: TGCAGCGTTGAAAGGCGGGAGGGAACTTACAATGAGCAGTTCTTC.

This clonotype was seen only a few times. J is TRBJ2-7 and V is TRBV12-3 or TRBV12-4; D not resolved. CDR3 length: 11 amino acids. The ends were cut back, 3 bases at V and 5 bases at J, with 5 bases in the middle. Written as DNA, the CDR3 is TGTGCCAGCAGTTTGCGACACGAGCAGTACTTC. Residues: CASSLRHEQYF.

The chain uses TRBV20-1 and TRBJ2-7, with D unresolved. The CDR3 consists of 14 residues. Germline CDR1 DFQATT, CDR2 SNEGSKA (reference sequence). With 7 bases removed from V and 1 base from J, the gap between germline ends came to 17 bases. The CDR3 loop reads CSVYGDLGSYEQYF. The CDR3 nucleotides read TGCAGTGTTTATGGTGACCTCGGTTCCTACGAGCAGTACTTC.

Only a few counts were recorded for this clonotype. The rearrangement links TRBV20-1 to TRBJ2-7, with 8 bases matching TRBD2. Germline-derived CDR1 and CDR2 are DFQATT and SNEGSKA (reference sequence). The CDR3 covers 15 residues. The trim removed 3 bases at V and 4 bases at J, leaving 11 bases unmatched. CDR3 coding DNA: TGCAGTGCTAGGGAAGGACTAGCAGATCCTTACGAGCAGTACTTC. Protein: CSAREGLADPYEQYF.

This sequence joins TRBV7-3 and TRBJ1-2; D ambiguous. Germline V gene sequence: CDR1 SGHTA, CDR2 FQGTGA. This CDR3 spans 12 amino acids. Trimming removed 9 bases from V and 4 bases from J, with 12 bases in between. CDR3 protein: CASGTQAYGYTF. DNA for the CDR3: TGTGCCAGTGGTACCCAGGCCTATGGCTACACCTTC.

This clonotype was found a few times. In DNA, the CDR3 is TGTGCCAGCAATGGTATGGAGGGGTTCAATGAGCAGTTCTTC. As protein: CASNGMEGFNEQFF. J is TRBJ2-1 and V is TRBV6-2 or TRBV6-3; D might be TRBD2 (6 bases). Trimming removed 7 bases at V and 6 bases at J, with 16 bases between. The CDR3 totals 14 residues. Germline V gene sequence: CDR1 MNHEY, CDR2 SVGEGT.

This clonotype was recorded a few times. The chain couples TRBV27 to TRBJ2-5; D remains unclear. Germline values: CDR1 MNHEY, CDR2 SMNVEV (reference sequence). The CDR3 runs 13 residues. V gave up 3 bases and J gave up 5 bases, with 10 bases separating them. The CDR3 DNA reads as TGTGCCAGCAGTTTTAGGTGGGCGGAGACCCAGTACTTC. This sequence encodes CASSFRWAETQYF.

Details on this clonotype: No conserved phenylalanine or tryptophan ends this CDR3, so it is likely a read error. The CDR3 nucleotides are TGTGCCAGCAGCCGCCCCGGGAACTCCTACAATGAGCAGTTCGTC. Amino acid sequence: CASSRPGNSYNEQFV. This chain links TRBV7-9 with TRBJ2-1; a weak D match, TRBD2 (5 bases). Germline V gene lookup returns CDR1 SEHNR and CDR2 FQNEAQ (reference sequence). With 5 bases removed from V and 0 bases from J, the gap between germline ends came to 11 bases. This CDR3 has 15 amino acids.

CDR3 region: CSANWDEQYV. In DNA form, the CDR3 reads TGCAGTGCTAATTGGGACGAGCAGTACGTC. V usage is TRBV20-1 and J usage is TRBJ2-7, with D hard to call. CDR1 and CDR2 (germline): DFQATT, SNEGSKA (reference sequence). Trimming shortened V by 4 bases and J by 5 bases, and 6 bases separated the two germline ends. The CDR3 totals 10 residues.

This chain uses TRBV6-6 with TRBJ2-7; tentatively, D is TRBD2 (5 bases). The V and J ends lost 7 bases and 5 bases respectively, with 9 bases between them. The V gene's germline CDR1 is MNHNY and CDR2 SVGAGI (reference sequence). The CDR3 sequence is 11 residues long. The CDR3 loop is CASKWGDEQYF. CDR3 sequence (DNA): TGTGCCAGCAAATGGGGAGACGAGCAGTACTTC.

CDR3 in amino acids: CASSDWVNTEAFF. CDR3 nucleotide sequence: TGTGCCAGCAGTGATTGGGTCAACACTGAAGCTTTCTTT. The chain couples TRBV2 to TRBJ1-1; D unresolved. Deletions cut 3 bases from V and 2 bases from J, with 7 bases between. This CDR3 has 13 residues. CDR1 and CDR2 (germline): SNHLY, FYNNEI.

This clonotype was detected only a few times. The V call is TRBV14, the J call TRBJ2-1; possible D gene TRBD2, 5 bases. The V and J ends lost 2 bases and 0 bases respectively, with 8 bases between them. Germline V CDR1 and CDR2: SGHDN, FVKESK. The CDR3 runs 15 residues. This CDR3 reads CASSQSSFSYNEQFF. In DNA, the CDR3 is TGTGCCAGCAGCCAATCTAGCTTCTCCTACAATGAGCAGTTCTTC.

This clonotype showed up just a few times. The chain combines TRBV9 with TRBJ2-3, with D possibly matching TRBD2 (7 bases). This CDR3 has 17 amino acids. Trimming left V 3 bases short and J 2 bases short, with 19 bases between. Germline V gene lookup returns CDR1 SGDLS and CDR2 YYNGEE. DNA of the CDR3: TGTGCCAGCAGCGAGGGGCTCCCCGGGGGGCTCACAGATACGCAGTATTTT. Translation: CASSEGLPGGLTDTQYF.

This clonotype was detected only a few times. This chain links TRBV3-1 with TRBJ1-2; no clear D. The CDR3 sequence is 14 residues long. Germline V gene data show CDR1 as LGHDT and CDR2 as YNNKEL (reference sequence). V lost 4 bases and J lost 6, with 15 bases in between. The CDR3 region has the DNA TGTGCCAGCAGCCCGGACGGACCCCTTAATGGCTACACCTTC. Encoded protein: CASSPDGPLNGYTF.